Sequencing of this T cell receptor (beta chain) was carried out in a study of PD-L1 blockade in urothelial cancer. Background on the study: In the patient group, twenty-five of 29 were males with bladder-origin urothelial cancer. Study observations and caveats: Prediction of better survival came from below-median pretreatment blood TCR clonality.

The method was immunoSEQ multiplex PCR; TCRdb's version includes in-frame clones alone and lacks a portion of them. The table has some 40,000 clones, about 90% seen once. This clone was observed once. Antigen specificity is unknown. Time point denoted: peripheral blood 6 weeks after treatment start. J lost 8 bases, V lost 2 bases, and 9 bases had no gene match. The CDR3 contains 15 residues. Germline values: CDR1 SGHDT, CDR2 YYEEEE. The chain uses TRBV5-6 and TRBJ2-4, with 8 bases that match TRBD2. The input for sequencing was PBMCs, taken around atezolizumab (anti-PD-L1) treatment. The TCR originated in a man aged 65 to 79 with urothelial cancer. DNA of the CDR3: TGTGCCAGCAGCTTCCGTGGACTAGCTAGGGACATTCAGTACTTC. It encodes CASSFRGLARDIQYF.